A selection of T cell receptor beta chains follows, all from one sample in a study of CD4 T cells in relation to SARS-CoV-2 and coronaviruses. Their antigens are not known. Sequencing used immunoSEQ multiplex PCR; TCRdb keeps in-frame clones, though not all of them. The sample has approximately 41,000 clones; 75% to 90% are singletons. The sequenced material came from naive CD4+ T cells from PBMCs, cultured in vitro. These receptor sequences come from an adult with COVID-19. Both conserved end residues are part of each CDR3. Clone size is shown for a subset of rows, as once, few, many or a class of expanded clone.

clone size | V gene | CDR3 protein
. | TRBV7-9 | CASSLIGQAVFGEGFF
. | TRBV2 | CASSEAALGGYTF
. | TRBV14 | CASSPHRKRDTQYF
. | TRBV25-1 | CAILVRVEQFF
. | TRBV5-1 | CASSLLSTDTQYF
. | TRBV28 | CASSLLWDTDTQYF
. | TRBV9 | CASSVEAGGPNEQFF
. | TRBV11-2 | CASSLAGTGGKRVEKLFF
. | TRBV29-1 | CSVESSGKTQYF
few | TRBV7-9 | CASSLVKDTGELFF
. | TRBV2 | CASTGLRVSYEQYF
few | TRBV2 | CASLARRDTGELFF
. | TRBV19 | CASSTLTRYHEQYF
. | TRBV4-3 | CASSQDYRAGGLTEAFF
. | TRBV7-9 | CASSFGQGNTIYF
. | TRBV4-1 | CASSQETGGTYEQYF
. | TRBV5-4 | CASSWGGREPYNEQFF
. | TRBV6-6 | CASGSRGDRETQYF
. | TRBV30 | CAWSSGTESWNTIYF
few | TRBV1 | CTSSRDCFEGWYVQYF
. | TRBV4-1 | CASSQLRSGSSYNEQFF
. | TRBV7-2 | CASSLGGLPTDTQYF
. | TRBV6-4 | CASSDTGRSLYNEQFF
few | TRBV18 | CASSPQQGADSPLHF
. | TRBV5-1 | CASSMEETQYF
. | TRBV7-8 | CASSLSRDAVNQPQHF
. | TRBV14 | CASSQDRGAYNEQFF
. | TRBV19 | CASSIGGASGYNEQFF
. | TRBV15 | CATSRDVGETQYF
. | TRBV3-1/TRBV3-2 | CASSQGSRAFF
. | TRBV3-1/TRBV3-2 | CASSLQPQETQYF
. | TRBV7-2 | CASSPRAGGFETQYF
. | TRBV4-1 | CASSQPPGHVNQPQHF
. | TRBV3-1/TRBV3-2 | CASSGDRVYEQYF
once | TRBV27 | CASTTLGLDEQFF
. | TRBV29-1 | CSVVPGGDEQYF
. | TRBV28 | CASRPQGGGYGYTF
. | TRBV7-9 | CASSLATSGSQETQYF
. | TRBV10-1 | CASRQAMGREWRRDEQFF
once | TRBV30 | CAWSSPRTSGRAWEQYF
once | TRBV5-1 | CASSWAGGPLSSEQYF
. | TRBV2 | CASRGSLTSGRVNEQFF
. | TRBV7-9 | CASSSRRTSGQFF
. | TRBV28 | CASRNTDTQYF
. | TRBV5-6 | CATIRIAKNIQYF
. | TRBV18 | CASSPGQGQNTGELFF
. | TRBV28 | CASSPFLIRGLFGNTIYF
. | TRBV3-1/TRBV3-2 | CASSHGTAAGQPQHF
. | TRBV4-1 | CASSLSVAGVLAKNIQYF
. | TRBV28 | CASSLLGATNEKLFF
. | TRBV3-1/TRBV3-2 | CASSQYGTRYYEQYF
. | TRBV6-6 | CASSYRGRWDEQYF
. | TRBV5-1 | CASSLAGFGGYTGELFF
. | TRBV5-1 | CASSLASGLNNEQFF
. | TRBV28 | CASSLSFSGSTDTQYF
few | TRBV7-3 | CASSLTGYGLGNIQYF
. | TRBV7-2 | CASSPWTGGLQETQYF